The following is a T cell receptor (beta chain) sequence with its context. Its antigen is still unknown. The record originates from a study of cytomegalovirus exposure and HLA in healthy donors. Study overall: The same platform was used for the 120 or so validation repertoires as for the roughly 700 first-cohort repertoires, as reported in a later analysis.

Notes on the study in general: Among the CMV-associated chains, a few were confirmed in vitro as specific for CMV antigens. Cytomegalovirus status was reportedly diagnosed by the classifier with high sensitivity and specificity.

The CDR3 covers 16 residues. This table comes from immunoSEQ multiplex PCR, and its TCRdb copy is limited to in-frame clones, with some not included. The table has roughly 80,000 clones, around 94% seen once. The clonotype was recovered from a woman aged 18-29 years in good health and CMV-seronegative. The chain links TRBV21-1 to TRBJ2-1; the D call in the table, TRBD1, was not verified against the DNA. TRBV21-1 is marked as a pseudogene. Specimen: PBMCs. In DNA, the CDR3 is TGTGCCAGCAGCATCTCCGGGACAGGTTTTTTCAATGAGCAGTTCTTC. Its protein is CASSISGTGFFNEQFF.